The clone carrying this T cell receptor beta chain was recorded many times. The germline V gene has CDR1 LGHNA and CDR2 YNFKEQ. J gave up 1 base and V 4 bases, and 3 bases lay outside the gene matches. This CDR3 region has 16 residues. Time point defined: longitudinal time-point 2. Unsorted libraries were generated from 2 million PBMCs held at -80 degrees C. This record comes from a study of neurological immune-mediated disorders. The cDNA came from 5'RACE, which used 10-nucleotide random UMIs. TCRdb independently ran MiXCR on the 5' RACE reads; one entry per CDR3 protein. Seen here are approximately 82,000 distinct CDR3 sequences, less than 15% observed once, and the top ten hold 5%.

Sequencing was done on a sample of PBMCs. The receptor's source is a female donor with HTLV-1-associated myelopathy (HAM/TSP). V usage is TRBV4-2 and J usage is TRBJ2-2; 10 nucleotides align to TRBD2. The CDR3 sequence is CASSPLAGGNTGELFF. CDR3 DNA sequence: TGTGCCAGCAGCCCATTAGCGGGGGGGAACACCGGGGAGCTGTTTTTT.